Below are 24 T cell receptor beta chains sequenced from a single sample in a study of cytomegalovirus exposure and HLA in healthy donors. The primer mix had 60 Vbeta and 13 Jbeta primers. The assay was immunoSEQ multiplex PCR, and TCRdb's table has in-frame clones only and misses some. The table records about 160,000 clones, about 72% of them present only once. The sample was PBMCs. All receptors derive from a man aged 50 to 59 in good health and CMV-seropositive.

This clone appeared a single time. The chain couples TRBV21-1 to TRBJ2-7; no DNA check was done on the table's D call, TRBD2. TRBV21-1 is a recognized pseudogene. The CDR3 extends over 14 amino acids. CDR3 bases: TGTGCCAGCAGCAGAGTCGGGGGAGAGAACGAGCAGTACTTC. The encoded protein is CASSRVGGENEQYF.

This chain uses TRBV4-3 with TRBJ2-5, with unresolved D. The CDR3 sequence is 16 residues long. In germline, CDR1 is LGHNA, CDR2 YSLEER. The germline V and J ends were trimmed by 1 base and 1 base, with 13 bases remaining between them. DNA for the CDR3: TGCGCCAGCAGCCAAGGAGCCGTTAGCACCCAAGAGACCCAGTACTTC. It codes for CASSQGAVSTQETQYF.

CDR3 sequence: CASSGPGQGAIGELFF. The CDR3 DNA follows: TGTGCCAGCAGTGGACCGGGACAGGGGGCGATCGGGGAGCTGTTTTTT. The V and J genes are TRBV6-1 and TRBJ2-2; TRBD1 matches 12 bases. This CDR3 contains 16 residues. Losses at the gene ends were 4 bases for V and 7 bases for J; bases not matched to a gene: 7. Germline loops: CDR1 MNHNS, CDR2 SASEGT.

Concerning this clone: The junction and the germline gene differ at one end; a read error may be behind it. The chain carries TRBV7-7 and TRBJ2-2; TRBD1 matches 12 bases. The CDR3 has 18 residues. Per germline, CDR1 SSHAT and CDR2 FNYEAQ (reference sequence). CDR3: CASTPGTGGAGGTGELFF. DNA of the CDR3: TGTGCTAGCACCCCCGGGACAGGGGGCGCGGGGGGCACCGGGGAGCTGTTTTTT.

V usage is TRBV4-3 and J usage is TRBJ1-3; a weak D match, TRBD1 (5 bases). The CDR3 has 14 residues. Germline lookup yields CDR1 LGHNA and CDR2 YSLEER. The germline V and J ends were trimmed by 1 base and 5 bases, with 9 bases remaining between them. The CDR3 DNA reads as TGCGCCAGCAGCCAAGCCCAGGGCCGAAACACCATATATTTT. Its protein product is CASSQAQGRNTIYF.

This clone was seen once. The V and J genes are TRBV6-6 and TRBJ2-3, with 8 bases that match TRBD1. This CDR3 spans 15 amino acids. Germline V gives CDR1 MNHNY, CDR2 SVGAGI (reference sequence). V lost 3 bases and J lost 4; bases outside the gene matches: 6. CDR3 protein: CASSYVVQGADTQYF. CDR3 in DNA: TGTGCCAGCAGTTATGTGGTACAGGGGGCAGATACGCAGTATTTT.

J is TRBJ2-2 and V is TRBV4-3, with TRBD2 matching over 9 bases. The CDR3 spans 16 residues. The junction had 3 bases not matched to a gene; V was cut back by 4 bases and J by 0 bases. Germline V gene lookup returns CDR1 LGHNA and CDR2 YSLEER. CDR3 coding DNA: TGCGCCAGCAGCCTTCTAGCGGGGTCGAACACCGGGGAGCTGTTTTTT. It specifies CASSLLAGSNTGELFF.

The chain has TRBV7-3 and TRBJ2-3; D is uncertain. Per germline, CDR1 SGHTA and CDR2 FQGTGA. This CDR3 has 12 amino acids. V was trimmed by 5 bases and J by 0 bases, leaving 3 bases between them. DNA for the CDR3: TGTGCCAGCAGCCGGAGCACAGATACGCAGTATTTT. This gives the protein CASSRSTDTQYF.

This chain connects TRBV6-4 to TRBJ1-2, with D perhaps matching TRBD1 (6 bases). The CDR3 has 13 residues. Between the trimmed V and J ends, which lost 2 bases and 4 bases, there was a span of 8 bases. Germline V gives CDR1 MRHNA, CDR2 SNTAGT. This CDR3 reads CASSDRGGYGYTF. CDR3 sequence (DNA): TGTGCCAGCAGTGACAGGGGGGGCTATGGCTACACCTTC.

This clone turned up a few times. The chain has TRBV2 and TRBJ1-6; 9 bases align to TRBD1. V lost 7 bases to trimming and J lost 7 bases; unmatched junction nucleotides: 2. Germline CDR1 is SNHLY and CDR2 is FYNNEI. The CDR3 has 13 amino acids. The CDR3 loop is CASIDRGNSPLHF. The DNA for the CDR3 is TGTGCCAGCATCGACAGGGGGAATTCACCCCTCCACTTT.

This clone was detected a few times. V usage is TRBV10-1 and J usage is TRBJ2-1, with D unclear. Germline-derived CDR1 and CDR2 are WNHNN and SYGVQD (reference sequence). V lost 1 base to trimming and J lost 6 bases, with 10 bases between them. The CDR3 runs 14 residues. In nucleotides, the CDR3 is TGCGCCAGCAGTGAGTTCCCTTCTCTCAATGAGCAGTTCTTC. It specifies CASSEFPSLNEQFF.

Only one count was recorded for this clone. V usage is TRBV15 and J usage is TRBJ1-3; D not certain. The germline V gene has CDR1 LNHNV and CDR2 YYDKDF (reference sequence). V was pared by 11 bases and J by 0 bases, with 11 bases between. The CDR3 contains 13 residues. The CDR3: CAAGGSSGNTIYF. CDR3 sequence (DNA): TGTGCCGCAGGAGGGAGCTCTGGAAACACCATATATTTT.

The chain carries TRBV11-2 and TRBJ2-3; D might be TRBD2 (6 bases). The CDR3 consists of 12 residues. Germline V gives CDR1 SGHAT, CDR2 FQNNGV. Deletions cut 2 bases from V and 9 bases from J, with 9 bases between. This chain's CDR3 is CASSLLALTQYF. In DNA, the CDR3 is TGTGCCAGCAGCTTACTAGCGTTAACGCAGTATTTT.

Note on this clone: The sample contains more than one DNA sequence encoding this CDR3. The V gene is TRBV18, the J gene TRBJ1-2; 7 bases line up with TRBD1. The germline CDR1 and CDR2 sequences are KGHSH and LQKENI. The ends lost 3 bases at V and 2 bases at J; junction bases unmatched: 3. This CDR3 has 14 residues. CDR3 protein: CASSPTGVNYGYTF. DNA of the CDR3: TGTGCCAGCTCACCTACAGGGGTCAACTATGGCTACACCTTC.

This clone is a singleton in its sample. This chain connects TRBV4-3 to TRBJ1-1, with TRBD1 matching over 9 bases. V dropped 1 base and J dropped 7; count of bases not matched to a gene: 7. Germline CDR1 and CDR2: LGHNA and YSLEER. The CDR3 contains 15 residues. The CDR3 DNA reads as TGCGCCAGCAGCCAAGTCTACAGGGGGCTGGGTGAAGCTTTCTTT. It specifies CASSQVYRGLGEAFF.

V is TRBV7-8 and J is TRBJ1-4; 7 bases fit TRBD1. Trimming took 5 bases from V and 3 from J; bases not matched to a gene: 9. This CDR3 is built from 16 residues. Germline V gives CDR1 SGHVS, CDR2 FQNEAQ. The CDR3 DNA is TGTGCCAGCAGCCTTGCTAGCGGGACAGCTAATGAAAAACTGTTTTTT. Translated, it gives CASSLASGTANEKLFF.

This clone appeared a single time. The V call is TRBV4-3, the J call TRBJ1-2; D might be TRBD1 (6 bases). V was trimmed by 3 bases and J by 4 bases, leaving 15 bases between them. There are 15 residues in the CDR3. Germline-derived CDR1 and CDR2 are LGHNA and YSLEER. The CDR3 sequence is CASSHSTGTGYGYTF. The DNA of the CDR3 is TGCGCCAGCAGCCACTCAACAGGGACGGGCTATGGCTACACCTTC.

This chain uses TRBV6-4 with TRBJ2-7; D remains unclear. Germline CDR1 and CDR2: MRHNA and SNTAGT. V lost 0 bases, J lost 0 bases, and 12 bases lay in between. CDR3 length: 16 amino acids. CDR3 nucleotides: TGTGCCAGCAGTGACTCTCGTCCCACCTACTCCTACGAGCAGTACTTC. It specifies CASSDSRPTYSYEQYF.

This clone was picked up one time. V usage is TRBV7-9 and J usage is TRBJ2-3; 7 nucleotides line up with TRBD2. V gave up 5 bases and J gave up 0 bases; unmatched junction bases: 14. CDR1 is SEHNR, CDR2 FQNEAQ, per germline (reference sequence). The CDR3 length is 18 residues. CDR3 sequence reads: CASSNPSGDYVSTDTQYF. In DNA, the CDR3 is TGTGCCAGCAGCAACCCAAGCGGGGACTACGTTAGCACAGATACGCAGTATTTT. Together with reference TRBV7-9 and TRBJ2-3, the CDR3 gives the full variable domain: DTGVSQNPRHKITKRGQNVTFRCDPISEHNRLYWYRQTLGQGPEFLTYFQNEAQLEKSRLLSDRFSAERPKGSFSTLEIQRTEQGDSAMYLCASSNPSGDYVSTDTQYFGPGTRLTVL.

The CDR3 nucleotides read TGCGCCAGCAGCCAAGGAGCCACTACTAATGAAAAACTGTTTTTT. Translation gives CASSQGATTNEKLFF. The chain has TRBV4-3 and TRBJ1-4, with D hard to call. The CDR3 length is 15 residues. Germline V gives CDR1 LGHNA, CDR2 YSLEER. Trimming took 1 base from V and 2 from J, leaving 8 bases between them.

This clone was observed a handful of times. CDR3 nucleotides: TGTGCCAGCAGACTGGGACTAGTAACCGGGGAGCTGTTTTTT. Protein sequence: CASRLGLVTGELFF. The V gene is TRBV9, the J gene TRBJ2-2; 8 bases agree with TRBD2. Looked up from germline, CDR1 is SGDLS and CDR2 is YYNGEE. The CDR3 loop spans 14 amino acids. V trimming: 5 bases; J trimming: 5 bases; junction bases outside the gene matches: 5. Based on the CDR3 plus reference TRBV9 and TRBJ2-2, the full variable domain is DSGVTQTPKHLITATGQRVTLRCSPRSGDLSVYWYQQSLDQGLQFLIQYYNGEERAKGNILERFSAQQFPDLHSELNLSSLELGDSALYFCASRLGLVTGELFFGEGSRLTVL.

This CDR3 reads CASSIRRMNTEAFF. The CDR3 nucleotides read TGTGCCAGTAGTATACGGCGGATGAACACTGAAGCTTTCTTT. V gene TRBV19 combines with J gene TRBJ1-1; no firm D call. CDR3 length: 14 residues. Germline CDR1 LNHDA, CDR2 SQIVND (reference sequence). V gave up 2 bases and J gave up 0 bases, with 7 bases separating them.

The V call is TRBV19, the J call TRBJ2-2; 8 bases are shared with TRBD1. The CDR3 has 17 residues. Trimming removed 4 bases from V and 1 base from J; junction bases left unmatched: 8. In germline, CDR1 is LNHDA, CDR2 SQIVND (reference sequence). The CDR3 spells CASSTRQGYGNTGELFF. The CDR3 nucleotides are TGTGCCAGTAGTACGAGACAGGGGTACGGGAACACCGGGGAGCTGTTTTTT.

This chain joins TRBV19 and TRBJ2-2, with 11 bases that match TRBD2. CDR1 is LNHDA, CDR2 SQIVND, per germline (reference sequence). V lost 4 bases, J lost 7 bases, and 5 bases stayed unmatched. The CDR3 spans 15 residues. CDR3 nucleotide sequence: TGTGCCAGTAGTAGTCCCCTAGCGGGGGGCGGGGAGCTGTTTTTT. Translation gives CASSSPLAGGGELFF.